These 10 T cell receptor beta chains came from one sample sequenced in a study of blood T cell repertoires in COVID-19 (TCRdb year 2020). The library was produced with the immunoSEQ multiplex PCR assay. The source is immuneACCESS, and TCRdb retained only in-frame sequences with V and J called. Part of the clones is not carried over; for the studies checked, unresolved V genes explain less than half of this, and the remainder is unexplained. Recorded for this sample are about 300,000 clones; roughly 86% of them occurred a single time. 9.4% of the sample lies in the top ten. The sequenced material came from peripheral blood. The receptors were gathered from a man aged 18 to 30 with active or convalescent COVID-19.

This rearrangement joins TRBV7-9 to TRBJ2-1; 7 bases are a match to TRBD1. Germline V gene data show CDR1 as SEHNR and CDR2 as FQNEAQ (reference sequence). Trimming took 6 bases from V and 7 from J; bases not matched to a gene: 6. The CDR3 contains 13 residues. CDR3 DNA sequence: TGTGCCAGCAGTCCTATACAGGGGAATGAGCAGTTCTTC. Translating it yields CASSPIQGNEQFF.

In this sample, this clone turned up a few times. CDR3 DNA: TGCGCCAGCAGCCAAGAAGTTTCCGGCACTGAAGCTTTCTTT. This codes for CASSQEVSGTEAFF. The rearrangement joins TRBV4-1 to TRBJ1-1; D is undetermined. Trimming removed 0 bases at V and 4 bases at J, with 9 bases between. The CDR3 contains 14 residues. Germline CDR1 and CDR2: MGHRA and YSYEKL.

J is TRBJ1-1 and V is TRBV2, with 11 bases aligning to TRBD1. The CDR3 extends over 15 amino acids. V shed 8 bases and J 2 bases; nucleotides not matched to a gene: 7. Germline V gene data show CDR1 as SNHLY and CDR2 as FYNNEI. CDR3 amino acids: CASWDGQGANTEAFF. The CDR3 DNA is TGTGCCAGCTGGGACGGACAGGGGGCCAACACTGAAGCTTTCTTT.

With regard to this clone: In the same sample, other DNA sequences code for this CDR3. This chain links TRBV5-1 with TRBJ2-7, with no clear D. CDR1 and CDR2 (germline): SGHRS, YFSETQ. CDR3 length: 12 residues. Trimming removed 4 bases at V and 0 bases at J, with 5 bases between. CDR3 bases: TGCGCCAGCAGCCTCTCCTCCTACGAGCAGTACTTC. Protein: CASSLSSYEQYF.

Concerning this clone itself: Other DNA sequences in this specimen translate into the identical CDR3. V usage is TRBV9 and J usage is TRBJ2-7, with 8 nucleotides matching TRBD1. The CDR3 runs to 14 residues. Trimming cost V 0 bases and J 2 bases; bases outside gene matches: 1. Germline CDR1 and CDR2: SGDLS and YYNGEE. DNA of the CDR3: TGTGCCAGCAGCGTAGGGACAGGGACCTACGAGCAGTACTTC. Translation: CASSVGTGTYEQYF.

The CDR3 region is CASSRTERAYYGYTF. The CDR3 DNA is TGTGCCAGCAGCCGGACAGAGAGGGCCTACTATGGCTACACCTTC. V is TRBV7-9 and J is TRBJ1-2; D perhaps matches TRBD1 (6 bases). V lost 5 bases and J 3 bases, leaving 16 bases between the germline ends. Per the germline V gene, CDR1 is SEHNR and CDR2 is FQNEAQ (reference sequence). This CDR3 has 15 amino acids.

The V call is TRBV7-2, the J call TRBJ1-2; possible D gene TRBD1, 6 bases. This CDR3 has 15 residues. Germline V lookup: CDR1 SGHTA, CDR2 FQGNSA. Deletions cut 4 bases from V and 4 bases from J, with 16 bases between. The CDR3 loop reads CASSWEGGDSYGYTF. In DNA form, the CDR3 reads TGTGCCAGCAGCTGGGAGGGGGGTGACTCCTATGGCTACACCTTC.

The rearrangement uses TRBV6-2 or TRBV6-3 and TRBJ2-7, with unresolved D. The CDR3 is 11 amino acids. Trimming took 5 bases from V and 4 from J, leaving 6 bases between them. The V gene's germline CDR1 is MNHEY and CDR2 SVGEGT. CDR3 DNA: TGTGCCAGCAGTCCCCTATACGAGCAGTACTTC. It yields the protein CASSPLYEQYF.

This chain joins TRBV20-1 and TRBJ1-3, with 8 bases aligning to TRBD1. V dropped 4 bases and J dropped 0; count of bases not matched to a gene: 2. Germline CDR1 DFQATT, CDR2 SNEGSKA (reference sequence). This CDR3 is built from 14 residues. Here the CDR3 reads CSANDRGSGNTIYF. DNA for the CDR3: TGCAGTGCTAATGACAGGGGCTCTGGAAACACCATATATTTT.

The chain recombines TRBV2 with TRBJ1-5; 9 bases agree with TRBD1. The CDR3 totals 14 residues. Germline CDR1 reads SNHLY; CDR2 reads FYNNEI. With 6 bases clipped from V and 5 bases from J, the junction kept 5 bases outside the gene matches. The CDR3 bases are TGTGCCAGCAGCCAACAGGGGGCGGATCAGCCCCAGCATTTT. This translates into CASSQQGADQPQHF.